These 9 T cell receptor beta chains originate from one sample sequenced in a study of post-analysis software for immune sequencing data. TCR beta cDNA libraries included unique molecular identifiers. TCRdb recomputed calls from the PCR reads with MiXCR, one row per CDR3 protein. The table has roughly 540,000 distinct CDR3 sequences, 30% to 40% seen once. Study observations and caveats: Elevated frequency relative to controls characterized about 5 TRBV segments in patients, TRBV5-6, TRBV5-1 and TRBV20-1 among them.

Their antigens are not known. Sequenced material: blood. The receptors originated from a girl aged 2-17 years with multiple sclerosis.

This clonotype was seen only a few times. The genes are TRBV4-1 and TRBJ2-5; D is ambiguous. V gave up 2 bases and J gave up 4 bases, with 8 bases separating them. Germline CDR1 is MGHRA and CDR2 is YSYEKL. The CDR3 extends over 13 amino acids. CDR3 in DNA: TGCGCCAGCAGCCAAAGTTTCGGAGAGACCCAGTACTTC. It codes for CASSQSFGETQYF.

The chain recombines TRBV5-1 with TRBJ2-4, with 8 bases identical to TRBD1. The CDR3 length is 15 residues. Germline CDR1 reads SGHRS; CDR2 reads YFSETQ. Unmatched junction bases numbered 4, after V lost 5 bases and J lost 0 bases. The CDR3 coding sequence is TGCGCCAGCAGGGGACAGGTCGAAGCCAAAAACATTCAGTACTTC. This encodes CASRGQVEAKNIQYF.

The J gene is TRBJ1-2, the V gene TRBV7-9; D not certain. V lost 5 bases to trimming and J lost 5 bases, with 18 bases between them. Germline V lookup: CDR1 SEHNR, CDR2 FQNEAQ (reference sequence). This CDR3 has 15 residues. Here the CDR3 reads CASSADAQAPYGYTF. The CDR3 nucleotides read TGTGCCAGCAGCGCTGACGCTCAGGCTCCTTATGGCTACACCTTC.

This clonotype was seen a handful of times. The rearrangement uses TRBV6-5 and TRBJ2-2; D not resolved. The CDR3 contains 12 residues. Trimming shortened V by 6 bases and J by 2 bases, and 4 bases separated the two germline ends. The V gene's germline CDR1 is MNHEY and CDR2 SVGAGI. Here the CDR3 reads CASRSNTGELFF. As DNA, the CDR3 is TGTGCCAGCAGATCAAACACCGGGGAGCTGTTTTTT.

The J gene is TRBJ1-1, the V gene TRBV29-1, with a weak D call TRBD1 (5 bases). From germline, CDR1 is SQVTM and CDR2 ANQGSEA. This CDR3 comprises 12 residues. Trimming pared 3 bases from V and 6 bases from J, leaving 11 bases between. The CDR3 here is CSVEGDGPEAFF. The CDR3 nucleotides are TGCAGCGTTGAGGGGGACGGACCTGAAGCTTTCTTT.

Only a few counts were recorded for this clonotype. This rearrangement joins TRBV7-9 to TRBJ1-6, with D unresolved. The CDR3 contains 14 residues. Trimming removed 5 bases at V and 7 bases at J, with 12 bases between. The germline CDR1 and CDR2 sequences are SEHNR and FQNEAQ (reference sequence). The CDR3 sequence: CASSSGRENSPLHF. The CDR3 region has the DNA TGTGCCAGCAGCAGCGGGAGAGAGAATTCACCCCTCCACTTT.

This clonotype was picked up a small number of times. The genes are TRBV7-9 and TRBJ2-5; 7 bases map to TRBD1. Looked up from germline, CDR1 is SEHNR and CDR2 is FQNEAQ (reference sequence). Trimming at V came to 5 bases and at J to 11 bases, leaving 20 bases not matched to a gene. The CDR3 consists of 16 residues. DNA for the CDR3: TGTGCCAGCAGCCTGGGACAGCTCATGGGCTACAATGAGCAGTACTTC. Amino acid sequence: CASSLGQLMGYNEQYF. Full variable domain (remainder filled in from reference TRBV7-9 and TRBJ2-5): DTGVSQNPRHKITKRGQNVTFRCDPISEHNRLYWYRQTLGQGPEFLTYFQNEAQLEKSRLLSDRFSAERPKGSFSTLEIQRTEQGDSAMYLCASSLGQLMGYNEQYFGPGTRLLVL.

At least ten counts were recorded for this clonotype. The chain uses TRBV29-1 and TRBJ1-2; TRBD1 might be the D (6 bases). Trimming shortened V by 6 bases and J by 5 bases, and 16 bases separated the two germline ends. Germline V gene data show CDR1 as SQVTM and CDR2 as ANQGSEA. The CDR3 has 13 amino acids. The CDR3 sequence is CSVSTGRGYGYTF. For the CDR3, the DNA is TGCAGCGTCTCGACAGGCCGGGGGTATGGCTACACCTTC.

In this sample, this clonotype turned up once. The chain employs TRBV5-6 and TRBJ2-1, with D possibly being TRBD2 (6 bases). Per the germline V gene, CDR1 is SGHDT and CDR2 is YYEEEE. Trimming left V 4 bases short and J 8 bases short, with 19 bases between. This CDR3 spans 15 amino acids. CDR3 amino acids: CASSPRGGVFDEQFF. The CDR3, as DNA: TGTGCCAGCAGCCCCCGGGGCGGGGTTTTCGATGAGCAGTTCTTC.